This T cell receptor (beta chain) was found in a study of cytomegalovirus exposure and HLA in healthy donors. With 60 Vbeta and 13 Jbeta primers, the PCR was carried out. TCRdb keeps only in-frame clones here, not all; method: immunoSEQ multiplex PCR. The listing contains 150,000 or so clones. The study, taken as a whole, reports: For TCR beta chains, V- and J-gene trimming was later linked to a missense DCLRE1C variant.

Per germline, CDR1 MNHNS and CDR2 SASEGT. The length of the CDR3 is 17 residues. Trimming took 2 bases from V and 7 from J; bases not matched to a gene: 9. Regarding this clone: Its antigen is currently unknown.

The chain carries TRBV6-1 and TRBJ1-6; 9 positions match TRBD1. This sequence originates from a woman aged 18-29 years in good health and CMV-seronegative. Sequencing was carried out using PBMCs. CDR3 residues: CASSEQTPGQGNSPLHF. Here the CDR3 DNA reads TGTGCCAGCAGTGAACAAACCCCAGGACAGGGGAATTCACCCCTCCACTTT.